This is a list of T cell receptor beta chains from one sample in a study of blood T cells in healthy people across ages. From the 5' RACE reads, TCRdb called clonotypes with MiXCR, one entry per CDR3 protein. The data show about 940,000 distinct CDR3 sequences, roughly 50% seen once. Sequencing was performed on blood. All receptors derive from a man aged 25-45 years in good health. CDR3s include the opening cysteine and the closing phenylalanine or tryptophan. The D gene is left open where the match is weak. A row's size may be missing; if present it is once, few, many or a size class.

clone_size: few; v_call: TRBV20-1; j_call: TRBJ1-2; d_call: TRBD1; cdr3_aa: CSAPLDRNNYGYTF; cdr3_nt: TGCAGTGCTCCTTTGGACAGGAACAACTATGGCTACACCTTC
clone_size: few; v_call: TRBV12-3/TRBV12-4; j_call: TRBJ1-2; d_call: TRBD1; cdr3_aa: CASSFETGGKYGYTF; cdr3_nt: TGTGCCAGCAGTTTCGAGACAGGGGGGAAGTATGGCTACACCTTC
clone_size: few; v_call: TRBV4-1; j_call: TRBJ1-6; d_call: NA; cdr3_aa: CASSQDSYGNSPLHF; cdr3_nt: TGCGCCAGCAGCCAAGATTCATACGGGAATTCACCCCTCCACTTT
clone_size: few; v_call: TRBV4-2; j_call: TRBJ2-3; d_call: TRBD1; cdr3_aa: CASSQLTGASTDTQYF; cdr3_nt: TGTGCCAGCAGCCAGTTGACAGGGGCGAGCACAGATACGCAGTATTTT
clone_size: few; v_call: TRBV11-2; j_call: TRBJ2-1; d_call: TRBD2; cdr3_aa: CASSLIPIAGGTRGTVNEQFF; cdr3_nt: TGTGCCAGCAGCTTAATCCCTATAGCGGGGGGGACTCGGGGAACTGTCAATGAGCAGTTCTTC
clone_size: NA; v_call: TRBV5-1; j_call: TRBJ2-1; d_call: NA; cdr3_aa: CASSLTPDRMGNEQFF; cdr3_nt: TGCGCCAGCAGCTTAACCCCGGACAGAATGGGCAATGAGCAGTTCTTC
clone_size: NA; v_call: TRBV28; j_call: TRBJ2-7; d_call: TRBD2; cdr3_aa: CASSRGSGGYNEQYF; cdr3_nt: TGTGCCAGCAGTAGGGGTAGCGGGGGGTACAATGAGCAGTACTTC
clone_size: NA; v_call: TRBV6-5; j_call: TRBJ2-5; d_call: NA; cdr3_aa: CASSRGGIIEQYF; cdr3_nt: TGTGCCAGCAGCCGGGGTGGAATTATAGAGCAGTACTTC
clone_size: once; v_call: TRBV12-3/TRBV12-4; j_call: TRBJ1-1; d_call: NA; cdr3_aa: CASSPRPPEAFF; cdr3_nt: TGTGCCAGCAGTCCGCGGCCCCCTGAAGCTTTCTTT
clone_size: few; v_call: TRBV29-1; j_call: TRBJ2-7; d_call: TRBD1; cdr3_aa: CSVETGTGGSWQYF; cdr3_nt: TGCAGCGTGGAAACCGGGACAGGGGGCTCTTGGCAGTACTTC
clone_size: few; v_call: TRBV27; j_call: TRBJ1-2; d_call: TRBD1; cdr3_aa: CASRPGQPYGYTF; cdr3_nt: TGTGCCAGCAGACCGGGACAGCCATATGGCTACACCTTC
clone_size: once; v_call: TRBV7-2; j_call: TRBJ1-2; d_call: NA; cdr3_aa: CASSSEVTGNSGYTF; cdr3_nt: TGTGCCAGCAGCTCCGAAGTTACAGGGAACTCTGGCTACACCTTC
clone_size: NA; v_call: TRBV5-1; j_call: TRBJ2-5; d_call: NA; cdr3_aa: CASSLDNRQETQYF; cdr3_nt: TGCGCCAGCAGCTTGGACAATCGTCAAGAGACCCAGTACTTC
clone_size: NA; v_call: TRBV2; j_call: TRBJ2-7; d_call: TRBD2; cdr3_aa: CASSEYASGSSYEQYF; cdr3_nt: TGTGCCAGCAGTGAATATGCTAGCGGGAGCTCCTACGAGCAGTACTTC
clone_size: NA; v_call: TRBV3-1; j_call: TRBJ2-5; d_call: NA; cdr3_aa: CASTLGDWETQYF; cdr3_nt: TGTGCCAGCACCTTAGGGGACTGGGAGACCCAGTACTTC
clone_size: few; v_call: TRBV6-5; j_call: TRBJ2-7; d_call: TRBD2; cdr3_aa: CASSFGLAEYF; cdr3_nt: TGTGCCAGCAGTTTCGGACTAGCGGAGTACTTC
clone_size: NA; v_call: TRBV30; j_call: TRBJ1-2; d_call: NA; cdr3_aa: CASVRGNGYTF; cdr3_nt: TGTGCCTCCGTGAGGGGCAATGGCTACACCTTC
clone_size: few; v_call: TRBV27; j_call: TRBJ1-2; d_call: NA; cdr3_aa: CASRPRQTLYGYTF; cdr3_nt: TGTGCCAGCAGACCGCGACAGACCCTCTATGGCTACACCTTC
clone_size: NA; v_call: TRBV4-1; j_call: TRBJ2-7; d_call: TRBD1; cdr3_aa: CASSRPGQAAYEQYF; cdr3_nt: TGCGCCAGCAGCCGACCGGGACAGGCCGCCTACGAGCAGTACTTC
clone_size: few; v_call: TRBV6-1; j_call: TRBJ1-1; d_call: NA; cdr3_aa: CASSEVLNTEAFF; cdr3_nt: TGTGCCAGCAGTGAAGTACTAAACACTGAAGCTTTCTTT
clone_size: NA; v_call: TRBV25-1; j_call: TRBJ1-5; d_call: NA; cdr3_aa: CASSENSGWQPQHF; cdr3_nt: TGTGCCAGCAGTGAAAATTCAGGGTGGCAGCCCCAGCATTTT
clone_size: NA; v_call: TRBV12-3/TRBV12-4; j_call: TRBJ1-2; d_call: TRBD1; cdr3_aa: CTSSTRDSSNYGYTF; cdr3_nt: TGTACCAGCAGTACACGGGACAGCTCTAACTATGGCTACACCTTC
clone_size: few; v_call: TRBV6-6; j_call: TRBJ1-4; d_call: TRBD1; cdr3_aa: CASSYGDRPNEKLFF; cdr3_nt: TGTGCCAGCAGTTACGGGGACAGGCCAAATGAAAAACTGTTTTTT
clone_size: few; v_call: TRBV7-9; j_call: TRBJ2-1; d_call: NA; cdr3_aa: CASSPQGRVVNEQFF; cdr3_nt: TGTGCCAGCAGCCCTCAGGGGAGGGTAGTGAATGAGCAGTTCTTC
clone_size: NA; v_call: TRBV11-3; j_call: TRBJ2-6; d_call: NA; cdr3_aa: CASSTGTDDSGANVLTF; cdr3_nt: TGTGCCAGCAGTACCGGGACCGATGACTCTGGGGCCAACGTCCTGACTTTC
clone_size: NA; v_call: TRBV20-1; j_call: TRBJ1-5; d_call: TRBD1; cdr3_aa: CSAGGQGNQPQHF; cdr3_nt: TGCAGTGCTGGGGGACAGGGGAATCAGCCCCAGCATTTT
clone_size: few; v_call: TRBV27; j_call: TRBJ1-2; d_call: TRBD1; cdr3_aa: CASGTGQVYGYTF; cdr3_nt: TGTGCCAGCGGCACAGGACAGGTCTATGGCTACACCTTC
clone_size: NA; v_call: TRBV21-1; j_call: TRBJ1-2; d_call: NA; cdr3_aa: CASSTRTNYGYTF; cdr3_nt: TGTGCCAGCAGCACGCGTACTAACTATGGCTACACCTTC
clone_size: NA; v_call: TRBV6-6; j_call: TRBJ1-1; d_call: NA; cdr3_aa: CASTSGSLTEAFF; cdr3_nt: TGTGCCAGCACCTCAGGGAGTCTGACTGAAGCTTTCTTT
clone_size: NA; v_call: TRBV14; j_call: TRBJ1-1; d_call: NA; cdr3_aa: CASSPRTQGNTEAFF; cdr3_nt: TGTGCCAGCAGCCCTCGGACGCAGGGGAACACTGAAGCTTTCTTT
clone_size: NA; v_call: TRBV24-1; j_call: TRBJ2-3; d_call: NA; cdr3_aa: CATSGTPAQGHTDTQYF; cdr3_nt: TGTGCCACCAGTGGAACTCCGGCCCAGGGTCACACAGATACGCAGTATTTT
clone_size: NA; v_call: TRBV20-1; j_call: TRBJ2-5; d_call: NA; cdr3_aa: CSADLRGATKETQYF; cdr3_nt: TGCAGTGCAGACCTTCGCGGGGCGACCAAAGAGACCCAGTACTTC
clone_size: few; v_call: TRBV4-3; j_call: TRBJ2-7; d_call: NA; cdr3_aa: CASSSEQHYEQYF; cdr3_nt: TGCGCCAGCAGCTCAGAACAGCACTACGAGCAGTACTTC
clone_size: few; v_call: TRBV3-1; j_call: TRBJ2-3; d_call: NA; cdr3_aa: CASSQEGGAHTQYF; cdr3_nt: TGTGCCAGCAGCCAAGAAGGGGGAGCGCATACGCAGTATTTT
clone_size: NA; v_call: TRBV20-1; j_call: TRBJ2-3; d_call: NA; cdr3_aa: CSAGAGFADTQYF; cdr3_nt: TGCAGTGCTGGAGCGGGTTTTGCAGATACGCAGTATTTT
clone_size: NA; v_call: TRBV7-6; j_call: TRBJ2-5; d_call: NA; cdr3_aa: CASNARTETKEETQYF; cdr3_nt: TGTGCCAGCAACGCCCGGACAGAAACTAAAGAAGAGACCCAGTACTTC
clone_size: NA; v_call: TRBV10-3; j_call: TRBJ1-1; d_call: NA; cdr3_aa: CAISGGGIGDLNTEAFF; cdr3_nt: TGTGCCATCAGTGGAGGGGGGATAGGCGACCTTAACACTGAAGCTTTCTTT
clone_size: few; v_call: TRBV5-4; j_call: TRBJ2-7; d_call: NA; cdr3_aa: CASSVDRYEQYF; cdr3_nt: TGTGCCAGCAGCGTGGACCGGTACGAGCAGTACTTC
clone_size: NA; v_call: TRBV21-1; j_call: TRBJ1-2; d_call: NA; cdr3_aa: CASSMVERANYGYTF; cdr3_nt: TGTGCCAGCAGCATGGTTGAGAGAGCTAACTATGGCTACACCTTC
clone_size: NA; v_call: TRBV6-5; j_call: TRBJ2-7; d_call: NA; cdr3_aa: CASSYVQGPTEEQYF; cdr3_nt: TGTGCCAGCAGTTACGTCCAGGGTCCCACGGAGGAGCAGTACTTC
clone_size: NA; v_call: TRBV24-1; j_call: TRBJ2-1; d_call: TRBD2; cdr3_aa: CATSGLAGSSNEQFF; cdr3_nt: TGTGCCACCAGTGGACTAGCGGGGTCGTCCAATGAGCAGTTCTTC
clone_size: NA; v_call: TRBV6-2/TRBV6-3; j_call: TRBJ1-4; d_call: NA; cdr3_aa: CASSASGHNEKLFF; cdr3_nt: TGTGCCAGCAGTGCCAGCGGACATAATGAAAAACTGTTTTTT
clone_size: NA; v_call: TRBV28; j_call: TRBJ2-4; d_call: NA; cdr3_aa: CASSLDGIQNIQYF; cdr3_nt: TGTGCCAGCAGTCTGGACGGAATCCAAAACATTCAGTACTTC
clone_size: NA; v_call: TRBV20-1; j_call: TRBJ2-3; d_call: TRBD2; cdr3_aa: CSAAPAAGGNTDTQYF; cdr3_nt: TGCAGTGCTGCCCCTGCGGCGGGGGGAAATACAGATACGCAGTATTTT
clone_size: NA; v_call: TRBV7-3; j_call: TRBJ2-5; d_call: NA; cdr3_aa: CASSPGLSQGTQYF; cdr3_nt: TGTGCCAGCAGCCCGGGACTCTCCCAAGGAACCCAGTACTTC
clone_size: NA; v_call: TRBV29-1; j_call: TRBJ2-2; d_call: NA; cdr3_aa: CSVKRAPAGELFF; cdr3_nt: TGCAGCGTCAAACGGGCCCCAGCTGGGGAGCTGTTTTTT
clone_size: NA; v_call: TRBV5-6; j_call: TRBJ2-5; d_call: NA; cdr3_aa: CASSFRGGVRVETQYF; cdr3_nt: TGTGCCAGCAGTTTCCGAGGGGGAGTGCGAGTGGAGACCCAGTACTTC
clone_size: few; v_call: TRBV5-1; j_call: TRBJ2-7; d_call: NA; cdr3_aa: CASSSFESGRYEQYF; cdr3_nt: TGCGCCAGCAGCTCCTTCGAAAGCGGGCGTTACGAGCAGTACTTC
clone_size: NA; v_call: TRBV6-6; j_call: TRBJ2-3; d_call: NA; cdr3_aa: CASSYSADSTDTQYF; cdr3_nt: TGTGCCAGCAGTTACTCGGCGGATAGCACAGATACGCAGTATTTT
clone_size: NA; v_call: TRBV12-3/TRBV12-4; j_call: TRBJ2-7; d_call: NA; cdr3_aa: CASSLFPQGSEQYF; cdr3_nt: TGTGCCAGCAGTTTGTTCCCACAGGGATCCGAGCAGTACTTC
clone_size: NA; v_call: TRBV4-2; j_call: TRBJ2-5; d_call: TRBD1; cdr3_aa: CASSQETWSDRGEQYF; cdr3_nt: TGTGCCAGCAGCCAAGAAACCTGGTCGGACAGGGGTGAGCAGTACTTC
clone_size: NA; v_call: TRBV28; j_call: TRBJ2-5; d_call: TRBD2; cdr3_aa: CASSSRTRYHEQYF; cdr3_nt: TGTGCCAGCAGTTCCCGGACTAGATACCATGAGCAGTACTTC
clone_size: NA; v_call: TRBV27; j_call: TRBJ1-1; d_call: TRBD1; cdr3_aa: CASSFKTGITEAFF; cdr3_nt: TGTGCCAGCAGTTTCAAGACAGGGATCACTGAAGCTTTCTTT
clone_size: NA; v_call: TRBV5-6; j_call: TRBJ2-4; d_call: TRBD1; cdr3_aa: CASSSTTGANIQYF; cdr3_nt: TGTGCCAGCAGCTCCACGACAGGGGCGAACATTCAGTACTTC
clone_size: NA; v_call: TRBV12-3/TRBV12-4; j_call: TRBJ2-3; d_call: NA; cdr3_aa: CASRTGPTFQYF; cdr3_nt: TGTGCCAGCAGGACGGGACCCACGTTCCAGTATTTT
clone_size: NA; v_call: TRBV7-2; j_call: TRBJ1-4; d_call: TRBD1; cdr3_aa: CASSLGGQTNEKLFF; cdr3_nt: TGTGCCAGCAGCTTAGGGGGACAGACTAATGAAAAACTGTTTTTT
clone_size: NA; v_call: TRBV2; j_call: TRBJ2-3; d_call: TRBD2; cdr3_aa: CASSWGSGSTDTQYF; cdr3_nt: TGTGCCAGCAGTTGGGGTAGCGGGAGCACAGATACGCAGTATTTT
clone_size: few; v_call: TRBV20-1; j_call: TRBJ1-1; d_call: NA; cdr3_aa: CSARDWGAREAFF; cdr3_nt: TGCAGTGCTAGAGATTGGGGGGCCCGAGAGGCTTTCTTT
clone_size: NA; v_call: TRBV20-1; j_call: TRBJ1-2; d_call: NA; cdr3_aa: CSVLRAGVGTGYTF; cdr3_nt: TGCAGTGTCCTGAGAGCAGGGGTTGGTACAGGCTACACCTTC
clone_size: few; v_call: TRBV3-1; j_call: TRBJ2-3; d_call: TRBD1; cdr3_aa: CASSPGKDRGPDTQYF; cdr3_nt: TGTGCCAGCAGCCCGGGGAAGGACAGGGGACCAGATACGCAGTATTTT